This T cell receptor beta chain came from a study of shared clonotypes between healthy human individuals. Study at large: Each donor contributed plates that comprised three CD4 naive, three CD4 memory, two CD8 naive and one CD8 memory.

The ends lost 1 base at V and 5 bases at J; junction bases unmatched: 7. The CDR3 is 15 residues long. Germline V CDR1 and CDR2: PRHDT, FYEKMQ (reference sequence). Study conclusions and caveats: Clonotypes that were shared across a handful of donors made up roughly 5% of naive CD4 clonotypes. The four-donor shared clonotypes exceeded non-shared clonotypes in generation probability, with non-shared ones scoring lower.

As for this clone: The antigen is unknown.

Each replicate PCR on the sorted subsets used 200 to 250 ng DNA (around 30,000 T cell genomes). Some clones are missing from TCRdb's copy, which holds only in-frame ones; the method was immunoSEQ multiplex PCR. The sample has roughly 2.5 million clones, more than 80% seen once. The sequenced sample consisted of naive CD4+ T cells sorted from blood. Documented subset: CD45RA+ positively selected. The chain uses TRBV13 and TRBJ2-7; 8 nucleotides match TRBD2. The receptor's source is a man in his late teens or twenties in good health. CDR3 region: CASSLDTGGPHEQYF. CDR3 bases: TGTGCCAGCAGCTTAGACACGGGGGGGCCCCACGAGCAGTACTTC.